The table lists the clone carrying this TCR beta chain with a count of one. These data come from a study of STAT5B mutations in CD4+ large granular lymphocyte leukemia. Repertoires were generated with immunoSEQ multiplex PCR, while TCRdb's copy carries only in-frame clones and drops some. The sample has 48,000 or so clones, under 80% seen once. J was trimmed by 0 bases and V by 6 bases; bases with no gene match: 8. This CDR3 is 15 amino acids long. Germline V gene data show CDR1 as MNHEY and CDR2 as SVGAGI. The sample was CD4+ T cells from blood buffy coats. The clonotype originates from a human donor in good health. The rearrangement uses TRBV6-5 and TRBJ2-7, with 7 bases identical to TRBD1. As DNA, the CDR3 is TGTGCCAGCAGGGGGACAGCAACCAACTCCTACGAGCAGTACTTC. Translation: CASRGTATNSYEQYF.